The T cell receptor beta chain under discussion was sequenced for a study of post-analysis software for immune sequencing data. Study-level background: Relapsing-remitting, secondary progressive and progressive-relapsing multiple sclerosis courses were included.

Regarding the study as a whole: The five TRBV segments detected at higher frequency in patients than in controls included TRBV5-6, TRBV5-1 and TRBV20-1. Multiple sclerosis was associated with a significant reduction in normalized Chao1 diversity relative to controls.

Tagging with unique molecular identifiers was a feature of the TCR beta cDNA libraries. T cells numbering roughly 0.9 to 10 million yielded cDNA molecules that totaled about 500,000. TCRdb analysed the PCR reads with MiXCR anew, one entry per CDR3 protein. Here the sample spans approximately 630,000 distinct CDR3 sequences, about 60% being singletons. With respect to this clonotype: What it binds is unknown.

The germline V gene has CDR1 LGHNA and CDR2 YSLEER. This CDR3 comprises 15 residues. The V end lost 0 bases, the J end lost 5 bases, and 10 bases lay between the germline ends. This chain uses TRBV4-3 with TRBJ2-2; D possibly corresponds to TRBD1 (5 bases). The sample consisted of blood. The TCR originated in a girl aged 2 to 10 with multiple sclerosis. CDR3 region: CASSQDGTGTGELFF. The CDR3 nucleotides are TGCGCCAGCAGCCAAGATGGAACAGGAACCGGGGAGCTGTTTTTT.